The present T cell receptor (beta chain) was sequenced within a study of neurological immune-mediated disorders. Synthesis of cDNA was performed by 5'RACE using 10-nucleotide random UMIs. One entry per CDR3 protein results from TCRdb running MiXCR on the 5' RACE reads. The sample has tens of thousands of distinct CDR3 sequences, around 9.9% seen once. This CDR3 spans 12 amino acids. Germline values: CDR1 DFQATT, CDR2 SNEGSKA (reference sequence). Preparation of the unsorted libraries drew on 2 million PBMCs stored at -80 C. This clonotype was detected ten times or more. The sequence was obtained from a man aged 45-60 years in good health. The chain uses TRBV20-1 and TRBJ2-7; TRBD2 matches at 7 bases. What was sequenced was PBMCs. CDR3 DNA: TGCAGGGCCGGCGGGACGGGGGGTGAGCAGTACTTC. It is translated as CRAGGTGGEQYF.